This T cell receptor (beta chain) comes out of a study of untreated major depressive disorder. Study-level results: TRBV05-01 (Vbeta 5.1) usage was higher in CD4+ T cells of depressed patients than controls. Differences in TRBV25-01 and TRBV02-01 usage did not reach significance.

Repertoires were generated with immunoSEQ multiplex PCR, while TCRdb's copy carries only in-frame clones and drops some. The data show approximately 12,000 clones, with 80% to 95% seen just once and 0.7% to 0.85% held by the top ten. Every depressed patient was matched in pairs with a non-depressed control on sex, age, current smoking status and body mass index. All participants were of European descent. Depression in patients ranged from moderate to severe. Germline V gene data show CDR1 as KGHSH and CDR2 as LQKENI. Trimming cost V 8 bases and J 4 bases, with 18 bases left between them. The CDR3 loop spans 15 amino acids. Comment on this clone: As yet, its antigen is unknown.

This TCR came from a man aged 30-40 years with major depressive disorder. The J gene is TRBJ2-1, the V gene TRBV18, with D possibly being TRBD1 or TRBD2 (5 bases each). The sequenced sample consisted of CD4+ T cells from PBMCs. The CDR3 region has the DNA TGTGCCAGCCGACCCGCCGAGGGGACGTACAATGAGCAGTTCTTC. It specifies CASRPAEGTYNEQFF.